This note documents a single T cell receptor beta chain sequence. What it recognizes is unknown. The source of the sample is a study of identical twins. Broader study findings: Whereas memory repertoires showed no such difference, abundant cord blood beta clonotypes carried fewer insertions. Potential partial confounding of zero-insertion analyses by invariant MAIT and iNKT cells was noted.

The CDR3 runs to 17 residues. The junction had 14 bases not matched to a gene; V was cut back by 5 bases and J by 3 bases. TCRdb recomputed calls from the 5' RACE reads with MiXCR, one row per CDR3 protein. This table has roughly 500,000 distinct CDR3 sequences, 22% appearing once. This sample was also put to use in a study of T cells expressing NK-cell markers. As that study records: Sequencing of TCR beta repertoires drew on sorted CD3+CD56+NKG2C+, CD3+CD56+NKG2C- and CD3+CD56-NKG2C+ T cells.

This chain connects TRBV12-3 or TRBV12-4 to TRBJ2-7, with 9 bases matching TRBD2. Specimen: CD4+ T cells sorted from blood. This TCR was recovered from a woman aged 18-30 years in good health. CDR3 coding DNA: TGTGCCAGCAGTCCGCTAGTAGGGCGGGAGGGCCGCTACGAGCAGTACTTC. Translated, it gives CASSPLVGREGRYEQYF.